This TCR beta chain was profiled in a study of blood T cell repertoires in COVID-19. Overall study: Samples representing acute and convalescent COVID-19 were sourced from the United States, Italy and Spain. PBMCs, B-cell-depleted T cells, or T cells provided the cDNA or gDNA that made up the material.

Profiling relied on immunoSEQ multiplex PCR, and the TCRdb table lists in-frame clones only, not all of them. The data show about 74,000 clones, about nine tenths seen once. Germline V lookup: CDR1 SGHRS, CDR2 YFSETQ. The J segment lost 6 bases and the V segment lost 5 bases, leaving 5 bases of the junction unmatched. This CDR3 comprises 14 residues. This sequence joins TRBV5-1 and TRBJ1-5; 10 bases fit TRBD1. The sequence derives from a woman older than 75 with acute or convalescent COVID-19. Sequencing input: peripheral blood. CDR3 in amino acids: CASRGTGVTQPQHF. In DNA, the CDR3 is TGCGCCAGCAGAGGGACAGGGGTGACTCAGCCCCAGCATTTT.